This T cell receptor (beta chain) was sequenced during a study of blood T cell repertoires in COVID-19. CDR1 is KGHDR, CDR2 SFDVKD, per germline. There are 13 residues in the CDR3. V trimming: 9 bases; J trimming: 1 base; junction bases outside the gene matches: 2. Authors' processing steps: For nucleated cells, counts were estimated from reference gene primer amplification. Here immunoSEQ multiplex PCR was the method, and the copy in TCRdb shows in-frame clones only, minus some. The V and J calls and the clone size are those of that table, but D and trimming were determined from the DNA. This table holds more than 300,000 clones, roughly 90% found once.

The clonotype originates from a woman in her sixties or seventies with COVID-19, enrolled during active disease. Sequencing used peripheral blood. The chain joins TRBV24-1 to TRBJ1-1; TRBD1 matches at 9 bases. CDR3 nucleotides: TGTGCCACCGCACAGGGGGCGAACACTGAAGCTTTCTTT. Its translation: CATAQGANTEAFF.